A selection of T cell receptor beta chains follows, all from one sample in a study of lymphopenia after photon versus proton radiotherapy. Sequencing was performed with immunoSEQ multiplex PCR; in TCRdb, only in-frame clones are kept and a portion is missing. The top ten clones hold roughly 15% of a sample with around 30,000 clones, approximately 87% of them seen once. Sequenced here: peripheral blood, sampled from a patient treated with proton-based radiotherapy. The source is a woman between 65 and 79 years old with pancreatic cancer. Both conserved end residues are part of each CDR3. Each record gives: CDR3 length, D gene, V gene, CDR3 protein. D genes are given only for firm matches.

15,NA,TRBV6-5,CASSYSWQGRHEQYF
16,TRBD2,TRBV6-5,CASSYTGTSITDTQYF
12,NA,TRBV6-5,CASSGVNEKLFF
13,NA,TRBV14,CASSQNSNEKLFF
18,NA,TRBV7-2,CASSFGFLGQRSKNIQYF
16,TRBD2,TRBV6-1,CASSEGLAHVTDTQYF
14,NA,TRBV27,CASSFSGLDTEAFF
14,NA,TRBV28,CASSLIIRGTPQFF
13,NA,TRBV4-1,CASSQAQTSELFF
12,NA,TRBV28,CASLTGVTEAFF
18,NA,TRBV5-1,CASSPSVSFGGKNNEQFF
16,NA,TRBV4-2,CASSQEGSSGTDTQYF
15,TRBD2,TRBV29-1,CSATTTSGRAGEQFF
15,TRBD1,TRBV5-4,CASSSPGQTNTEAFF
15,TRBD1,TRBV19,CASKVPGQANTEAFF
13,NA,TRBV5-4,CASSLFPFETQYF
15,NA,TRBV5-4,CASRLGTEGPETQYF
13,NA,TRBV2,CASSVTWASEEFF
13,NA,TRBV7-2,CASSGQLNQPQHF
16,NA,TRBV28,CASSLFAAGMNTEAFF
17,TRBD2,TRBV5-4,CASSFGGLAVGQETQYF
12,NA,TRBV2,CASRDTGFGYTF
17,TRBD1,TRBV28,CASSFPGTVKSNQPQHF
20,TRBD2,TRBV2,CASSEALPGLAGARTDTQYF
16,TRBD2,TRBV28,CASTQAGMGSYNEQFF
15,NA,TRBV2,CASSETVGSYNEQFF